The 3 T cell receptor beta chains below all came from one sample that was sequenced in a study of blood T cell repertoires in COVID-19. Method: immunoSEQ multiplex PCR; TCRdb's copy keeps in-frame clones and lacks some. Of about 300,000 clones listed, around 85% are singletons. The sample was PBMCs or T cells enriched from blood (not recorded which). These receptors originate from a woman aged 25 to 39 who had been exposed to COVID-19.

CDR3 sequence (DNA): TGTGCCAGTAGTATACAGGGGGCAGGGGCCAACGTCCTGACTTTC. Translating gives CASSIQGAGANVLTF. J is TRBJ2-6 and V is TRBV19; 8 nucleotides align to TRBD1. Germline assignment: CDR1 LNHDA and CDR2 SQIVND (reference sequence). The CDR3 sequence is 15 residues long. Trimming at V came to 2 bases and at J to 4 bases, leaving 1 base not matched to a gene.

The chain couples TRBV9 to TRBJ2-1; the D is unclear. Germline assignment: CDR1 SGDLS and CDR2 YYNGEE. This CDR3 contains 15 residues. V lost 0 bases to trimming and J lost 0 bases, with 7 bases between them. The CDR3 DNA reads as TGTGCCAGCAGCGTAGATTTGAGCTCCTACAATGAGCAGTTCTTC. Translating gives CASSVDLSSYNEQFF.

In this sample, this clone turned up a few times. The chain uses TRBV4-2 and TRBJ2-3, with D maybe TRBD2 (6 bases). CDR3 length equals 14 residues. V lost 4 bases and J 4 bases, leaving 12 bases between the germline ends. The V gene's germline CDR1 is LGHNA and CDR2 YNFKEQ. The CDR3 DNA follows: TGTGCCAGCAGCCCCGGGACTCACTCAGATACGCAGTATTTT. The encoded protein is CASSPGTHSDTQYF.